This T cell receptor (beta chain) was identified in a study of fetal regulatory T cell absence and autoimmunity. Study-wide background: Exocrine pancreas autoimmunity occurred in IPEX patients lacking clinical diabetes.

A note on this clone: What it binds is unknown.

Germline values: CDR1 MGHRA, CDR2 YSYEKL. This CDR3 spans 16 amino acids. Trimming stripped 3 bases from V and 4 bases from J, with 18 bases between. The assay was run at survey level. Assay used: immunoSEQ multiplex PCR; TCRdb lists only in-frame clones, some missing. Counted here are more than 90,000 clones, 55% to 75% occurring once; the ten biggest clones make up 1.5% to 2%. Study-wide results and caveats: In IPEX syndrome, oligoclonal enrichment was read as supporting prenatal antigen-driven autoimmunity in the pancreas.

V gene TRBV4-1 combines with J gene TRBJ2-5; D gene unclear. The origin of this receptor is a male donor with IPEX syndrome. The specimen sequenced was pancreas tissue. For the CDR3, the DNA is TGCGCCAGCAGCCAGTCCCTATCCCTGCTAGGAGAGACCCAGTACTTC. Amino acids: CASSQSLSLLGETQYF.